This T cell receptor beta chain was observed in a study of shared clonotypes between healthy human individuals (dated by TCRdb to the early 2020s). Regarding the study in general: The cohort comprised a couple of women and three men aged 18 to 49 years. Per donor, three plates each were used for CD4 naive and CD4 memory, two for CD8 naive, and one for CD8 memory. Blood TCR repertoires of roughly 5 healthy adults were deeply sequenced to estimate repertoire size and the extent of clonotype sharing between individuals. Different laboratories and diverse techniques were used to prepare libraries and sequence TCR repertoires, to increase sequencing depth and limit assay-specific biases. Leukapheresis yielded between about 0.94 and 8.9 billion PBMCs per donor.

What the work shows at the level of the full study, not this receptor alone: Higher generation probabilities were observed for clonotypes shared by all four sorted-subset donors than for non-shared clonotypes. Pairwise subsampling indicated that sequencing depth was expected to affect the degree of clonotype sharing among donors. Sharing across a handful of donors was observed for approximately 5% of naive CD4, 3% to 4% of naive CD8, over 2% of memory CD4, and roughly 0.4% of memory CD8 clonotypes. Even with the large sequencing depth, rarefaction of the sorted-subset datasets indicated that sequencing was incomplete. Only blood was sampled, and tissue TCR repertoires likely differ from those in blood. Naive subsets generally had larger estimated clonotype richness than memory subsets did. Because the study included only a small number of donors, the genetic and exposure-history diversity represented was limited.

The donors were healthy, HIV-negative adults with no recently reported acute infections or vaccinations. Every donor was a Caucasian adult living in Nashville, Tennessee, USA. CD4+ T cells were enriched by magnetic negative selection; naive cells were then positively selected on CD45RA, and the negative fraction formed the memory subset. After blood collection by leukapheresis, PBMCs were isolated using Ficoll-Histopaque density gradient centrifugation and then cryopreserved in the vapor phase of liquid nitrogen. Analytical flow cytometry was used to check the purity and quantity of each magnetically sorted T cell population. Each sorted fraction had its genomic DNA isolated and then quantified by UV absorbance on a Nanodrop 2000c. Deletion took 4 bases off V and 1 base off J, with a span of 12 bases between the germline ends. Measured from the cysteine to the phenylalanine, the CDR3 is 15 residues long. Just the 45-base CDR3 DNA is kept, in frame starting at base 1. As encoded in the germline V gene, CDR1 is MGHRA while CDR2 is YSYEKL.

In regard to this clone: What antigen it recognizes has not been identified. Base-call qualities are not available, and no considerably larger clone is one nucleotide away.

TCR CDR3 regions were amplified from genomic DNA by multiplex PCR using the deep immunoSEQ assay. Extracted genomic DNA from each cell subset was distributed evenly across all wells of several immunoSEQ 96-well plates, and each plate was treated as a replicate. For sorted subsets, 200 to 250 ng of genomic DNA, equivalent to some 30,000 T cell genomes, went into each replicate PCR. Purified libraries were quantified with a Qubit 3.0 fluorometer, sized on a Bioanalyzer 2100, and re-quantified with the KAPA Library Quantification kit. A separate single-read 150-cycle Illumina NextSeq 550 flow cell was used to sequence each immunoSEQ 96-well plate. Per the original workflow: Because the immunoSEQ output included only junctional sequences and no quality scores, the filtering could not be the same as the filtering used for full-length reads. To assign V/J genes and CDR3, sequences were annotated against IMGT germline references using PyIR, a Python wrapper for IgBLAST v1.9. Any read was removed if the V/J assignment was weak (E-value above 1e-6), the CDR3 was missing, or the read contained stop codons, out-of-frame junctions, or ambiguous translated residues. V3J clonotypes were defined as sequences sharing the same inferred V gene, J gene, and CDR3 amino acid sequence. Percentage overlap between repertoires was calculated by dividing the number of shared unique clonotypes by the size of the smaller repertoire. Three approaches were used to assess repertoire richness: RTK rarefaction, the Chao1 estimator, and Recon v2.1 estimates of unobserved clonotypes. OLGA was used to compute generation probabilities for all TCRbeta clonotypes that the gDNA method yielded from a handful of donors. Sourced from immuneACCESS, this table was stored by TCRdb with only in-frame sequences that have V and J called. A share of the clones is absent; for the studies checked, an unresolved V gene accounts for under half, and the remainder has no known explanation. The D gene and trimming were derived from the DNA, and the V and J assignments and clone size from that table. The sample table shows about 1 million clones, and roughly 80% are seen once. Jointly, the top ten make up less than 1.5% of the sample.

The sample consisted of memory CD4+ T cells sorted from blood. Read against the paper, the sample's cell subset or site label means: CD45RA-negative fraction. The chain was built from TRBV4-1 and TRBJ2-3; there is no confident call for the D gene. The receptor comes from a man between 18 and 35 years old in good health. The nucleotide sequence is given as TGCGCCAGCAGCCTAGTGTCGCAAGGCACAGATACGCAGTATTTT. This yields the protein CASSLVSQGTDTQYF.